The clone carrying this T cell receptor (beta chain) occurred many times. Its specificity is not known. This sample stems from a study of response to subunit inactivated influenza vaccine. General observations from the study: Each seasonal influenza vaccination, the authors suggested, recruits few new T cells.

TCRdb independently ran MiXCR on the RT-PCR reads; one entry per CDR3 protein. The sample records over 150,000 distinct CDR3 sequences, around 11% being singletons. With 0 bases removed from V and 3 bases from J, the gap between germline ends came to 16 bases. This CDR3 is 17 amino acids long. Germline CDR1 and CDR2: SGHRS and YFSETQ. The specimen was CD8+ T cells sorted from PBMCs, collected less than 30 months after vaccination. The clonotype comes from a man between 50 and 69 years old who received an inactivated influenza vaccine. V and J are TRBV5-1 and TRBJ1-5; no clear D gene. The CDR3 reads CASSLDRAFVINQPQHF. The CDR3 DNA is TGCGCCAGCAGCTTGGATCGTGCGTTTGTCATCAATCAGCCCCAGCATTTT.